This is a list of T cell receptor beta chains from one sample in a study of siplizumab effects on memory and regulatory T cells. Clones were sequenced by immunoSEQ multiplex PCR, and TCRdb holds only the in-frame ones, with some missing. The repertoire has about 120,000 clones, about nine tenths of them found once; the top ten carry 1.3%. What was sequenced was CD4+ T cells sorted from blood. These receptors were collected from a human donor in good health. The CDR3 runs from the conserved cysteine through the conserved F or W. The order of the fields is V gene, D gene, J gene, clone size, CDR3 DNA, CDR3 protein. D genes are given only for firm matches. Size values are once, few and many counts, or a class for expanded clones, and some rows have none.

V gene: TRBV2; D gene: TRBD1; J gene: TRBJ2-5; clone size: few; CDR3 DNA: TGTGCCAGCAGCTTCCGGACAGGTCAAGAGACCCAGTACTTC; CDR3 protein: CASSFRTGQETQYF
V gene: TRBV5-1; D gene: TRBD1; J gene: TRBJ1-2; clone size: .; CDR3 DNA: TGCGCCAGCAGCATCCGGGACAGGGATGGCTACACCTTC; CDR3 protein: CASSIRDRDGYTF
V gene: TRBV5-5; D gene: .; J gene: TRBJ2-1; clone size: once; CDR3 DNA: TGTGCCAGCAGTCGAAGCAGGGACTACAATGAGCAGTTCTTC; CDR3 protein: CASSRSRDYNEQFF
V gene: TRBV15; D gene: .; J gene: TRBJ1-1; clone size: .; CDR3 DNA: TGTGCCACCAGCAGAGAGTTGGCGAGAACTGAAGCTTTCTTT; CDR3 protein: CATSRELARTEAFF
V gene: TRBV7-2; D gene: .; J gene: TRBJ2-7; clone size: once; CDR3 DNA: TGTGCCAGCAGCCGGAGGGAGGACTACGAGCAGTACTTC; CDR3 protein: CASSRREDYEQYF
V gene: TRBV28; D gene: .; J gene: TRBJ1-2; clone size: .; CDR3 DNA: TGTGCCAGCAGTTTTGTGGGGGGCGCAGGCTACACCTTC; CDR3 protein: CASSFVGGAGYTF
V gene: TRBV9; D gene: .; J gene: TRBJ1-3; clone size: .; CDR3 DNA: TGTGCCAGCAGCCCTGAGGGGTTCGCTGGAAACACCATATATTTT; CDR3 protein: CASSPEGFAGNTIYF
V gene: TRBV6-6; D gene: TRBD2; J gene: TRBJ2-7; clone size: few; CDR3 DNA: TGTGCCAGCAGGCCCGGGACTACCTACGAGCAGTACTTC; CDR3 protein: CASRPGTTYEQYF
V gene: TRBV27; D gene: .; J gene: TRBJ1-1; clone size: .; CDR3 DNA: TGTGCCAGCATCTCTATAACGGGGCTGAACACTGAAGCTTTCTTT; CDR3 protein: CASISITGLNTEAFF
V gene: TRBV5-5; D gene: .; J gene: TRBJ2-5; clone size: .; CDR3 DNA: TGTGCCAGCAGCTTGGTGGACGGCATAGAGACCCAGTACTTC; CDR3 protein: CASSLVDGIETQYF
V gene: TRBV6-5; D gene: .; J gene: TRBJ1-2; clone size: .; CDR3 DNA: TGTGCCAGCAAATTCAGGGAGAACTATGGCTACACCTTC; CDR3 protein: CASKFRENYGYTF
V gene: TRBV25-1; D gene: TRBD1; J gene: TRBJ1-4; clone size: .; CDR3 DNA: TGTGCCAGCAGTGATCTTGGACAGGGAAGTGAAAAACTGTTTTTT; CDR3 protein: CASSDLGQGSEKLFF
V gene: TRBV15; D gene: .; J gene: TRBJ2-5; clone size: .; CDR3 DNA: TGTGCCACCAGCAGAGATCACAGCAAAGAGACCCAGTACTTC; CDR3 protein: CATSRDHSKETQYF
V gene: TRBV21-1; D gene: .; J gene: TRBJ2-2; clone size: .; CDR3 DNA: TGTGCCAGCGTTTCTCCGGGACAGCTTCCAAATGCGGGGGAGCTGTTTTTT; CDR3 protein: CASVSPGQLPNAGELFF
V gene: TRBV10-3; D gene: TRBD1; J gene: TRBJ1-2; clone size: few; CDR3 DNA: TGTGCCATCAGCACAGGGGCTCAGGGCTACACCTTC; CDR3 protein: CAISTGAQGYTF
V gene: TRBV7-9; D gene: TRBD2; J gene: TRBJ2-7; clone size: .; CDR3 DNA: TGTGCCAGCAGCCCTAGCGGCTCCTACGAGCAGTACTTC; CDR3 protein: CASSPSGSYEQYF
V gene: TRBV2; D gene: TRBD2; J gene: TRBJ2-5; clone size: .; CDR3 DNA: TGTGCCAGCAGTCCCGCTGCGGGAGGGGGTGGGACCCAGTACTTC; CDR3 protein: CASSPAAGGGGTQYF
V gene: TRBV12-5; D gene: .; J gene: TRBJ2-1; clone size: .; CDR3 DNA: TGTGCTAGTGGTTTGGTACTCGGCAGCGAGAATGAGCAGTTCTTC; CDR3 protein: CASGLVLGSENEQFF
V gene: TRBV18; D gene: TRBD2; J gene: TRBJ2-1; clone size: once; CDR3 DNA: TGTGCCAGCTCCCCCGGGACTAGGAGCGATGAGCAGTTCTTC; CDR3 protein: CASSPGTRSDEQFF
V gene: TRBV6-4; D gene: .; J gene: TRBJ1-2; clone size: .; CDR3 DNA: TGTGCCAGCAGTGACTATAACGTCGGCTACACCTTC; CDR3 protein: CASSDYNVGYTF
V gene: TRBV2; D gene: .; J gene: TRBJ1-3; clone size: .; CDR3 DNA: TGTGCCAGCAGTACGCGACAGCTCTCTGGAAACACCATATATTTT; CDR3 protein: CASSTRQLSGNTIYF
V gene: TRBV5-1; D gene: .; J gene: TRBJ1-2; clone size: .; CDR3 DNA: TGCGCCAGCAGCTTGGCGGGTCAGGGTACTGGCTACACCTTC; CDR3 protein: CASSLAGQGTGYTF
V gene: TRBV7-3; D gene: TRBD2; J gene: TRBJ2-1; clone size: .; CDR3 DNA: TGTGCCAGCAGCCAAGCGGGAAGGCGGCACAATGAGCAGTTCTTC; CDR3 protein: CASSQAGRRHNEQFF
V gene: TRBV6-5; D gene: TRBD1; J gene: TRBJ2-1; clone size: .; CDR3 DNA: TGTGCCAGCAGCCCCGGGACAGGGGGGTATGAGCAGTTCTTC; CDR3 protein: CASSPGTGGYEQFF
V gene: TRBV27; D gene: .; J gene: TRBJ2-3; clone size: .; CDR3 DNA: TGTGCCAGCAGTTTTGAACGACCGACAGATACGCAGTATTTT; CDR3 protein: CASSFERPTDTQYF
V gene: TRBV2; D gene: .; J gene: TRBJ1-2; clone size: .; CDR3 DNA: TGTGCCAGCAGTGACAAGCCTAACTATGGCTACACCTTC; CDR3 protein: CASSDKPNYGYTF
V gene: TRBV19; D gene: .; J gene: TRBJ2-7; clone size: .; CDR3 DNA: TGTGCCAGTAGTCTCTACTGGGGGGAATACGAGCAGTACTTC; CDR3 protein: CASSLYWGEYEQYF
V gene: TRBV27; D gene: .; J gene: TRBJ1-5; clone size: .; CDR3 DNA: TGTGCCAGCAGCCCTCGGGACGTCCGTCAGCCCCAGCATTTT; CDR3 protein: CASSPRDVRQPQHF
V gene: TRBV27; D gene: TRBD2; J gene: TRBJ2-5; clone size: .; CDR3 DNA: TGTGCCAGCAGTTGGGGCGGGGGGAGACAAGAGACCCAGTACTTC; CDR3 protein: CASSWGGGRQETQYF
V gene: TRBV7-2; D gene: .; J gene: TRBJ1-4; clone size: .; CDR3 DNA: TGTGCCAGCAGTATCGCAGGGGCACCGGGCAATGAAAAACTGTTTTTT; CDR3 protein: CASSIAGAPGNEKLFF
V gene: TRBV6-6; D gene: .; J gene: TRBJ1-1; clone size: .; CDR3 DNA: TGTGCCAGCAGTTACTCGTCACACTTGGGGACTGAAGCTTTCTTT; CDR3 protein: CASSYSSHLGTEAFF
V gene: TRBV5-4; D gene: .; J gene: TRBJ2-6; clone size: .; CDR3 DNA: TGTGCCATTCCCTCATGGGGAGGTTCTGGGGCCAACGTCCTGACTTTC; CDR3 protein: CAIPSWGGSGANVLTF
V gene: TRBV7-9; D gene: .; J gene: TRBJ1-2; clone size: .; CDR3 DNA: TGTGCCAGCAGCTTAGCGGGCAGTCGAAACTATGGCTACACCTTC; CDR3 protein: CASSLAGSRNYGYTF
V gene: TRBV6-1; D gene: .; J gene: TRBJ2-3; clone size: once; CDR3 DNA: TGTGCCAGCAGTGAACCAGGGGGCACAGATACGCAGTATTTT; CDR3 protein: CASSEPGGTDTQYF
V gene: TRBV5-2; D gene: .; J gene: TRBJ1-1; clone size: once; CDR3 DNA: TGCGCCAGCAGCCGAGGACAGGGACCCAACACTGAAGCTTTCTTT; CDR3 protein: CASSRGQGPNTEAFF
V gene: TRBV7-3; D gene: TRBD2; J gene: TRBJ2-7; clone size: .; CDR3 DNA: TGTGCCAGCAGCTTAGCTAGCGGGATCACCTACGAGCAGTACTTC; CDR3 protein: CASSLASGITYEQYF
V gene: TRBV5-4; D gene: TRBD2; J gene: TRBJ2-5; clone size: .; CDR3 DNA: TGTGCCAGCAGCTTGGGACTAGCGAAGGAGACCCAGTACTTC; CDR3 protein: CASSLGLAKETQYF
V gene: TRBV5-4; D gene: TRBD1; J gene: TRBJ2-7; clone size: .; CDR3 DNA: TGTGCCACACGGGGACAGGGGAACGACGAGCAGTACTTC; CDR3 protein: CATRGQGNDEQYF
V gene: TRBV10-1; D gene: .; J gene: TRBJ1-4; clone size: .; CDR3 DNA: TGCGCCAGCAGTGAGTCTGCAGGGTACCCCGCGGCTGAAAAACTGTTTTTT; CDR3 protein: CASSESAGYPAAEKLFF
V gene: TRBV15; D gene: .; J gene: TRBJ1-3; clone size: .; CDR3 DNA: TGTGCCACCCGAGCGGGGGACACCATATATTTT; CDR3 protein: CATRAGDTIYF
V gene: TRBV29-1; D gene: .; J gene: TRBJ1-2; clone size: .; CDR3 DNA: TGCAGCGGTCAGGGTTTAAACTATGGCTACACCTTC; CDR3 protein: CSGQGLNYGYTF
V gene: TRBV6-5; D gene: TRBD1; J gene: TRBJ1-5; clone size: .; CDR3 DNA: TGTGCCAGCAGTTACGGGACAGGGAATCAGCCCCAGCATTTT; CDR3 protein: CASSYGTGNQPQHF
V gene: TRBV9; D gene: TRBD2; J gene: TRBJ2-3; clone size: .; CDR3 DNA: TGTGCCAGCAGCGTAGCGGGGGGGGGCACAGATACGCAGTATTTT; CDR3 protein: CASSVAGGGTDTQYF
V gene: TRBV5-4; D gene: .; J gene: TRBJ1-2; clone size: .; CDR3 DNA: TGTGCCAGCAGCCCAGACCTCACAGGACGGGATGGCTACACCTTC; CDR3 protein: CASSPDLTGRDGYTF
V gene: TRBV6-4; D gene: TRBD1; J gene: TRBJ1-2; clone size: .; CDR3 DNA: TGTGCCAGCACCACTTATAGGGGGCTTAACAGGGGCTACACCTTC; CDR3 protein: CASTTYRGLNRGYTF
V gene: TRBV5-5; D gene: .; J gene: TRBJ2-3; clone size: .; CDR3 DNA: TGTGCCAGCAGCTTGGTGACGGTCCGCACAGATACGCAGTATTTT; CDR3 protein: CASSLVTVRTDTQYF
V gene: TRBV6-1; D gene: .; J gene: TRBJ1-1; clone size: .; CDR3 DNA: TGTGCCAGCAGGCTGACAGGCCAGAACACTGAAGCTTTCTTT; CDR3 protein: CASRLTGQNTEAFF
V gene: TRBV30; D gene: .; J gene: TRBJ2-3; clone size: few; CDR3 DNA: TGTGCCTGGAGTGTAACGGGGCTAGGTGTAGATACGCAGTATTTT; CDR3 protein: CAWSVTGLGVDTQYF
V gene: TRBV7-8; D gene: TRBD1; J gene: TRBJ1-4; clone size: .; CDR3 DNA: TGTGCCAGCAGCCGCCCAGTAGGGGGCGGGGGGGAAAAACTGTTTTTT; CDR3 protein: CASSRPVGGGGEKLFF
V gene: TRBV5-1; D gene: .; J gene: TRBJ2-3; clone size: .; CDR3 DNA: TGCGCCAGCAGCTTCGGGGGGCCTACAGATACGCAGTATTTT; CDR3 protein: CASSFGGPTDTQYF
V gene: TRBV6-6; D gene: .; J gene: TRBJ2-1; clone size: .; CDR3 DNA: TGTGCCAGCAGTTACGGGAGGTTCAGCTCCTACAATGAGCAGTTCTTC; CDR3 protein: CASSYGRFSSYNEQFF
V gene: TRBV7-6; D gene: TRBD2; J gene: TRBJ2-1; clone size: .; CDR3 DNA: TGTGCCAGCAGCTTAGTATCAGCCGGGACTAGCGGGGGGGGAATTTACAATGAGCAGTTCTTC; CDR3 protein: CASSLVSAGTSGGGIYNEQFF
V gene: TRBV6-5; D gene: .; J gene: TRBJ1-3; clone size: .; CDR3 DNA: TGTGCCAGCAGTTACGGTCCAACCGGAGAAGGAAACACCATATATTTT; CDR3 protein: CASSYGPTGEGNTIYF
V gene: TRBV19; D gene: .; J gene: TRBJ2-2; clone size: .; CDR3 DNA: TGTGCCAGTAGTACGGACTCCCATCTTAGGGAGCTGTTTTTT; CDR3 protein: CASSTDSHLRELFF
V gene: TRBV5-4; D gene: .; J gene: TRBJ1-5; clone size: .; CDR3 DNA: TGTGCCAGCAGCTTGGATCTTGATCAGCCCCAGCATTTT; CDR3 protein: CASSLDLDQPQHF
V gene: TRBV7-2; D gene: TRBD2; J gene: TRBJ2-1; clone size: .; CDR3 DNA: TGTGCCAGCAGCTTAGCAGGGTTGGCTAGCGGCGGTAATGAGCAGTTCTTC; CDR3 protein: CASSLAGLASGGNEQFF